Listed below are T cell receptor beta chains from one sample, sequenced in a study of OX40 agonist ivuxolimab in advanced cancers. The protocol was immunoSEQ multiplex PCR, while the TCRdb copy is restricted to in-frame clones and leaves out a portion. The sample holds about 60,000 clones; about 83% are singletons and the top ten take 0.7%. The sequenced sample was CD4+ or CD8+ T cells sorted from blood, obtained in a trial of the OX40 agonist ivuxolimab. These receptor sequences come from an adult with an advanced solid tumor such as melanoma, head and neck, liver or kidney cancer. Each CDR3 is given with its conserved first and last residue.

V gene	J gene	CDR3 protein
TRBV11-2	TRBJ1-2	CASSLVAGGYTF
TRBV18	TRBJ1-5	CASSPGVNQPQHF
TRBV5-6	TRBJ2-3	CASSGKDGSTDTQYF
TRBV7-3	TRBJ1-5	CASSRMAGEPQHF
TRBV2	TRBJ2-2	CASSLDRVNTGELFF
TRBV5-5	TRBJ1-1	CASRGWGFTEAFF
TRBV5-1	TRBJ2-5	CASSLLLADEETQYF
TRBV6-5	TRBJ1-4	CASSLSPGYKLFF
TRBV19	TRBJ1-1	CASSATGPRDTEAFF
TRBV5-4	TRBJ2-7	CASSSGGEQYF
TRBV2	TRBJ2-1	CASSGSGNYNEQFF
TRBV25-1	TRBJ2-1	CASRQGQGANNEQFF
TRBV4-1	TRBJ1-1	CASSRQQNTEAFF
TRBV18	TRBJ2-3	CASPPAAGGNTDTQYF
TRBV11-3	TRBJ2-1	CASSFRSGGASEQFF
TRBV29-1	TRBJ2-2	CSVGDSTPGELFF
TRBV29-1	TRBJ1-2	CSVEDPSILRWYGYTF
TRBV27	TRBJ1-5	CASSFGGAQGLNQPQHF
TRBV2	TRBJ2-3	CASSQVVDTQYF
TRBV6-5	TRBJ2-7	CASSEAVPYEQYF
TRBV18	TRBJ1-2	CASSPSGGLNYGYTF
TRBV19	TRBJ1-1	CASSISGTLNTEAFF
TRBV28	TRBJ1-2	CASSSRTGDGYTF
TRBV19	TRBJ2-1	CASSLQGARYNEQFF
TRBV18	TRBJ2-2	CASSPRGDTGELFF
TRBV10-1	TRBJ2-3	CASRGQSTDTQYF
TRBV9	TRBJ1-1	CASSVVTQNTEAFF
TRBV7-6	TRBJ1-6	CASSLEYSPLHF
TRBV5-4	TRBJ2-1	CASSDGEPYNEQFF
TRBV5-6	TRBJ2-5	CASSPIGETQYF
TRBV4-1	TRBJ1-2	CASSQPSGDNYGYTF
TRBV18	TRBJ2-7	CASSRETGILYEQYF
TRBV10-3	TRBJ2-7	CAITRGPSYEQYF
TRBV5-1	TRBJ2-7	CASSLAAGGPDEQYF
TRBV6-5	TRBJ2-4	CASSYSRERGRNIQYF
TRBV10-3	TRBJ1-5	CAISSGGGNQPQHF
TRBV7-9	TRBJ2-3	CASSLSGSTDTQYF
TRBV2	TRBJ2-7	CASSGGLAGSLWYEQYF
TRBV5-4	TRBJ1-1	CASSLRQGGAFF
TRBV6-5	TRBJ1-4	CASKTGAAGGEKLFF
TRBV5-1	TRBJ1-3	CATIGGGSSGNTIYF
TRBV6-5	TRBJ2-7	CATSKTSGEQYF
TRBV25-1	TRBJ2-7	CASSKGQLLGQYF
TRBV15	TRBJ2-3	CATSRDRWGTQYF
TRBV6-5	TRBJ2-3	CASSYSGTASTDTQYF
TRBV4-1	TRBJ2-4	CASSGGAGGLLAKNIQYF
TRBV25-1	TRBJ1-6	CASSLLDRDHSPLHF
TRBV6-6	TRBJ2-7	CAVKLDSEQYF